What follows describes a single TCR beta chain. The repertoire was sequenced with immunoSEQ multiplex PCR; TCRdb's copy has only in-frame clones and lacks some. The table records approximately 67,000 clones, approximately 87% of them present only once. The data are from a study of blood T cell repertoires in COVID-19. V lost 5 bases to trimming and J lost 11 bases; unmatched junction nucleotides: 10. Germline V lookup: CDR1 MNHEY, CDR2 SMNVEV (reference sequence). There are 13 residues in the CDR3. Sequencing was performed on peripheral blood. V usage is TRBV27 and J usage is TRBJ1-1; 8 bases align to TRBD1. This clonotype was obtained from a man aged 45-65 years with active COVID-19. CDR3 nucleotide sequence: TGTGCCAGCAGTCCAGACAGGGGCCGGGGGGCTTTCTTT. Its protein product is CASSPDRGRGAFF.